Following are 30 T cell receptor beta chains from one sample sequenced in a study of ipilimumab plus nivolumab after autologous stem cell transplantation. Some clones are missing from TCRdb's copy, which holds only in-frame ones; the method was immunoSEQ multiplex PCR. This table holds about 40,000 clones, more than 85% found once. The sequences come from PBMCs, collected in a trial of ipilimumab plus nivolumab as post-transplant consolidation. Every receptor here comes from a male donor with multiple myeloma.

The rearrangement joins TRBV2 to TRBJ2-4; the match to TRBD1 covers 11 bases. The V and J ends lost 6 bases and 7 bases, in that order; junction bases with no gene match: 2. This CDR3 region has 13 residues. The germline V gene encodes CDR1 SNHLY and CDR2 FYNNEI. CDR3 nucleotide sequence: TGTGCCAGCAGGGGGACAGGGGGGAACATTCAGTACTTC. Translated, it gives CASRGTGGNIQYF.

This chain links TRBV4-2 with TRBJ1-2; 10 bases map to TRBD1. The J segment lost 5 bases and the V segment lost 2 bases, leaving 14 bases of the junction unmatched. CDR1 is LGHNA and CDR2 is YNFKEQ in the germline V gene. This CDR3 is built from 18 residues. The CDR3 region has the DNA TGTGCCAGCAGCCAACTGTGGGGACAGGGGTTATCAGGGTATGGCTACACCTTC. Translating it yields CASSQLWGQGLSGYGYTF.

The chain employs TRBV4-2 and TRBJ1-6, with a weak D call TRBD1 (5 bases). V was pared by 0 bases and J by 6 bases, with 6 bases between. CDR1 LGHNA and CDR2 YNFKEQ come from the germline V gene. There are 14 residues in the CDR3. For the CDR3, the DNA is TGTGCCAGCAGCCAAGACAGGGTTAATTCACCCCTCCACTTT. Its translation: CASSQDRVNSPLHF.

This chain connects TRBV29-1 to TRBJ2-3, with 8 bases matching TRBD2. J gave up 2 bases and V 5 bases, and 3 bases lay outside the gene matches. The CDR3 is made up of 13 amino acids. CDR1 and CDR2 from the germline V gene are SQVTM and ANQGSEA. The CDR3 DNA follows: TGCAGCGTTCGGGGGGGGTCCACAGATACGCAGTATTTT. Translation gives CSVRGGSTDTQYF.

The rearrangement links TRBV9 to TRBJ1-2; D gene ambiguous. V shed 0 bases and J shed 5 bases, with 8 bases lying between them. The CDR3 is 13 amino acids. Germline CDR1 and CDR2: SGDLS and YYNGEE. The CDR3 loop is CASSVDGQYGYTF. The CDR3 nucleotides are TGTGCCAGCAGCGTAGATGGGCAGTATGGCTACACCTTC. Variable domain in full (rest from reference TRBV9 and TRBJ1-2): DSGVTQTPKHLITATGQRVTLRCSPRSGDLSVYWYQQSLDQGLQFLIQYYNGEERAKGNILERFSAQQFPDLHSELNLSSLELGDSALYFCASSVDGQYGYTFGSGTRLTVV.

The chain employs TRBV7-8 and TRBJ2-6, with D tentatively TRBD1 (6 bases). The germline gives CDR1 SGHVS, CDR2 FQNEAQ. Trimming took 6 bases from V and 1 from J, leaving 10 bases between them. The CDR3 length is 15 residues. The CDR3 is CASRGQISGANVLTF. Here the CDR3 DNA reads TGTGCCAGCAGAGGACAGATTTCTGGGGCCAACGTCCTGACTTTC.

The chain recombines TRBV18 with TRBJ2-7; 12 bases are a match to TRBD2. CDR3 length: 16 amino acids. The J segment lost 6 bases and the V segment lost 3 bases, leaving 9 bases of the junction unmatched. CDR1 KGHSH and CDR2 LQKENI come from the germline V gene. The CDR3 nucleotides read TGTGCCAGCTCACCCACTAGCGGGGGGTGGTCGAGCGAGCAGTACTTC. This encodes CASSPTSGGWSSEQYF. The variable domain in full, with the rest retrieved from reference TRBV18 and TRBJ2-7, is NAGVMQNPRHLVRRRGQEARLRCSPMKGHSHVYWYRQLPEEGLKFMVYLQKENIIDESGMPKERFSAEFPKEGPSILRIQQVVRGDSAAYFCASSPTSGGWSSEQYFGPGTRLTVT.

The chain combines TRBV11-3 with TRBJ2-1, with TRBD2 identical over 12 bases. V lost 5 bases to trimming and J lost 0 bases; unmatched junction nucleotides: 5. Germline CDR1 reads SGHNT; CDR2 reads YENEEA. CDR3 size: 17 residues. The CDR3 coding sequence is TGTGCCAGCAGCCAAGGACTAGCGGGGTCCTCCTACAATGAGCAGTTCTTC. This sequence encodes CASSQGLAGSSYNEQFF.

The rearrangement links TRBV9 to TRBJ2-5, with 7 bases aligning to TRBD1. With 4 bases clipped from V and 3 bases from J, the junction kept 9 bases outside the gene matches. The germline gives CDR1 SGDLS, CDR2 YYNGEE. This CDR3 has 15 residues. The CDR3 loop is CASSPSGTEKETQYF. The CDR3 region has the DNA TGTGCCAGCAGCCCGTCCGGGACAGAAAAAGAGACCCAGTACTTC. Drawing the rest from reference TRBV9 and TRBJ2-5, the complete variable domain is DSGVTQTPKHLITATGQRVTLRCSPRSGDLSVYWYQQSLDQGLQFLIQYYNGEERAKGNILERFSAQQFPDLHSELNLSSLELGDSALYFCASSPSGTEKETQYFGPGTRLLVL.

This chain connects TRBV7-9 to TRBJ1-2; a weak D match, TRBD1 (5 bases). This CDR3 is 16 amino acids long. V was cut by 5 bases and J by 4 bases, with 20 bases left in between. CDR1 and CDR2 from the germline V gene are SEHNR and FQNEAQ (reference sequence). CDR3 coding DNA: TGTGCCAGCAGCCCCCCCAGAGGTACAGGCCTCTATGGCTACACCTTC. Its protein is CASSPPRGTGLYGYTF. Filled out from reference TRBV7-9 and TRBJ1-2, the complete variable domain reads DTGVSQNPRHKITKRGQNVTFRCDPISEHNRLYWYRQTLGQGPEFLTYFQNEAQLEKSRLLSDRFSAERPKGSFSTLEIQRTEQGDSAMYLCASSPPRGTGLYGYTFGSGTRLTVV.

The V gene is TRBV28, the J gene TRBJ2-1; 10 bases align to TRBD2. The CDR3 loop spans 17 amino acids. Germline CDR1 MDHEN, CDR2 SYDVKM. The ends lost 6 bases at V and 7 bases at J; junction bases unmatched: 15. The CDR3, as DNA: TGTGCCAGCAGAACAGGACTAGCGGTTCCCCCGAGGAATGAGCAGTTCTTC. Its protein is CASRTGLAVPPRNEQFF.

The sample holds one count of this clone. The rearrangement uses TRBV9 and TRBJ2-7; D is possibly TRBD1 (5 bases). The V gene's germline CDR1 is SGDLS and CDR2 YYNGEE. V was cut by 4 bases and J by 0 bases, with 14 bases left in between. The CDR3 sequence is 15 residues long. The CDR3 protein is CASSPRTGSSYEQYF. The CDR3 region has the DNA TGTGCCAGCAGCCCCCGAACAGGTAGCTCCTACGAGCAGTACTTC.

CDR3 amino acids: CASSLRQGVWYEQYF. The CDR3 DNA reads as TGTGCCAGCAGTTTACGACAGGGGGTATGGTACGAGCAGTACTTC. The chain employs TRBV6-5 and TRBJ2-7, with 9 bases aligning to TRBD1. This CDR3 is 15 amino acids long. Germline assignment: CDR1 MNHEY and CDR2 SVGAGI. V shed 4 bases and J 4 bases; nucleotides not matched to a gene: 8.

This clone was seen a single time. The rearrangement uses TRBV5-4 and TRBJ2-3; a weak D match, TRBD1 (5 bases). V shed 1 base and J shed 4 bases, with 19 bases lying between them. CDR1 is SGHNT and CDR2 is YYREEE in the germline V gene (reference sequence). The CDR3 is made up of 17 amino acids. Here the CDR3 DNA reads TGTGCCAGCAGCTTGCGGACATTAGGTTTCCGGGCAGATACGCAGTATTTT. Its translation is CASSLRTLGFRADTQYF.

The genes are TRBV6-5 and TRBJ1-5, with TRBD1 matching 7 bases. This CDR3 has 15 residues. The V gene end was trimmed by 4 bases and the J gene end by 4 bases; junction bases not matched to a gene: 7. Germline assignment: CDR1 MNHEY and CDR2 SVGAGI. Written as DNA, the CDR3 is TGTGCCAGCAGTTTAGCAGGGGGATTTAATCAGCCCCAGCATTTT. It yields the protein CASSLAGGFNQPQHF.

The CDR3 reads CASSSGTAGEKLFF. CDR3 DNA: TGTGCCAGCAGCTCCGGGACAGCGGGTGAAAAACTGTTTTTT. V is TRBV7-9 and J is TRBJ1-4; TRBD1 aligns across 7 bases. Germline CDR1 reads SEHNR; CDR2 reads FQNEAQ (reference sequence). This CDR3 is 14 amino acids long. Trimming removed 4 bases from V and 7 bases from J; junction bases left unmatched: 6.

As regards this clone: At one boundary the junction diverges from the germline segment, which might be a read error. The chain employs TRBV27 and TRBJ2-7, with 7 nucleotides matching TRBD2. The CDR3 runs to 15 residues. CDR1 MNHEY and CDR2 SMNVEV come from the germline V gene (reference sequence). CDR3 amino acids: CASRLGRDVSYEQYF. CDR3 in DNA: TGTGCCAGCCGTTTGGGGAGGGATGTGTCCTACGAGCAGTACTTC.

The chain combines TRBV5-4 with TRBJ2-3; 11 bases fit TRBD2. V lost 0 bases and J lost 0; bases outside the gene matches: 3. CDR1 is SGHNT and CDR2 is YYREEE in the germline V gene (reference sequence). The CDR3 has 17 amino acids. CDR3 loop: CASSLALAGGSTDTQYF. Here the CDR3 DNA reads TGTGCCAGCAGCTTGGCGCTAGCGGGAGGCAGCACAGATACGCAGTATTTT.

The V gene is TRBV29-1, the J gene TRBJ2-5; no reliable D call. The better agreement between TRBJ2-7 and the DNA end casts doubt on the J call. CDR3 length: 12 amino acids. Per germline, CDR1 SQVTM and CDR2 ANQGSEA. The CDR3 reads CSVVEGFGEQYF. The DNA for the CDR3 is TGCAGCGTTGTTGAAGGTTTCGGCGAGCAGTACTTC.

The rearrangement uses TRBV5-1 and TRBJ1-2; D may be TRBD1 (5 bases). CDR1 and CDR2 (germline): SGHRS, YFSETQ. Deletions cut 4 bases from V and 4 bases from J, with 11 bases between. This CDR3 is 13 amino acids long. CDR3 nucleotides: TGCGCCAGCAGCCCGGAGAGGGGCTATGGCTACACCTTC. Translated: CASSPERGYGYTF.

The V and J genes are TRBV5-1 and TRBJ2-1, with D possibly matching TRBD1 (5 bases). Trimming left V 6 bases short and J 2 bases short, with 9 bases between. This CDR3 region has 13 residues. Germline CDR1 reads SGHRS; CDR2 reads YFSETQ. This CDR3 reads CASTGYPYNEQFF. The CDR3 DNA reads as TGCGCCAGCACAGGGTACCCCTACAATGAGCAGTTCTTC.

This chain connects TRBV11-3 to TRBJ2-4, with 7 bases identical to TRBD1. The CDR3 covers 14 residues. The V gene end was trimmed by 1 base and the J gene end by 7 bases; junction bases not matched to a gene: 4. CDR1 SGHNT and CDR2 YENEEA come from the germline V gene. The CDR3 region has the DNA TGTGCCAGCAGCTTAGGCCCCAGGGGGAACATTCAGTACTTC. It is translated as CASSLGPRGNIQYF.

V is TRBV7-2 and J is TRBJ1-2; no firm D call. With 8 bases removed from V and 3 bases from J, the gap between germline ends came to 13 bases. The CDR3 covers 13 residues. Germline loops: CDR1 SGHTA, CDR2 FQGNSA. The CDR3: CASRRDSDYGYTF. CDR3 DNA: TGTGCCAGCCGTAGGGATTCGGACTATGGCTACACCTTC.

The J gene is TRBJ1-2, the V gene TRBV19; TRBD1 matches at 10 bases. Losses at the gene ends were 1 base for V and 6 bases for J; bases not matched to a gene: 2. CDR3 length equals 14 residues. Germline V gives CDR1 LNHDA, CDR2 SQIVND (reference sequence). The CDR3 sequence: CASSIVGTGDGYTF. CDR3 nucleotide sequence: TGTGCCAGTAGTATAGTTGGGACAGGGGATGGCTACACCTTC.

This chain connects TRBV19 to TRBJ2-5, with 10 bases lining up with TRBD1. The CDR3 is made up of 17 amino acids. V shed 4 bases and J 0 bases; nucleotides not matched to a gene: 8. Germline CDR1 and CDR2: LNHDA and SQIVND (reference sequence). CDR3 sequence reads: CASSTLGGQGYQETQYF. The DNA for the CDR3 is TGTGCCAGTAGTACTTTAGGGGGACAGGGGTACCAAGAGACCCAGTACTTC.

This chain uses TRBV18 with TRBJ2-7; the D gene is possibly TRBD1 (5 bases). This CDR3 contains 14 residues. The ends were cut back, 2 bases at V and 7 bases at J, with 15 bases in the middle. Germline CDR1 is KGHSH and CDR2 is LQKENI. CDR3 in amino acids: CASSPARVPREQYF. The DNA of the CDR3 is TGTGCCAGCTCACCAGCCAGGGTTCCGAGGGAGCAGTACTTC.

The chain joins TRBV7-9 to TRBJ1-2; D may be TRBD1 (5 bases). Trimming removed 5 bases from V and 3 bases from J, with 16 bases in between. Germline lookup yields CDR1 SEHNR and CDR2 FQNEAQ (reference sequence). The CDR3 is 15 amino acids. CDR3: CASSQRGAVDYGYTF. CDR3 sequence (DNA): TGTGCCAGCAGCCAACGCGGGGCGGTGGACTATGGCTACACCTTC.

V and J are TRBV4-1 and TRBJ2-7; D may match TRBD1 or TRBD2 (5 bases each). With 6 bases removed from V and 1 base from J, the gap between germline ends came to 19 bases. CDR1 is MGHRA, CDR2 YSYEKL, per germline. This CDR3 contains 16 residues. The CDR3 DNA reads TGCGCCAGCAGAGCATTACCGGGACGGGCATCCTACGAGCAGTACTTC. This encodes CASRALPGRASYEQYF.

J is TRBJ1-4 and V is TRBV18; 9 bases agree with TRBD1. J lost 7 bases, V lost 3 bases, and 12 bases had no gene match. The CDR3 is 17 amino acids. The germline V gene encodes CDR1 KGHSH and CDR2 LQKENI. The CDR3 loop is CASSPIFKDRGGEKLFF. For the CDR3, the DNA is TGTGCCAGCTCACCGATCTTTAAGGACAGGGGTGGTGAAAAACTGTTTTTT.

The chain is built from TRBV28 and TRBJ2-7; tentatively, D is TRBD1 or TRBD2 (5 bases each). This CDR3 contains 13 residues. Germline V gene data show CDR1 as MDHEN and CDR2 as SYDVKM. Trimming took off 3 bases at V and 3 bases at J, with 9 bases between the two ends. For the CDR3, the DNA is TGTGCCAGCAGTTTGACGGGACGCTACGAGCAGTACTTC. It encodes CASSLTGRYEQYF.